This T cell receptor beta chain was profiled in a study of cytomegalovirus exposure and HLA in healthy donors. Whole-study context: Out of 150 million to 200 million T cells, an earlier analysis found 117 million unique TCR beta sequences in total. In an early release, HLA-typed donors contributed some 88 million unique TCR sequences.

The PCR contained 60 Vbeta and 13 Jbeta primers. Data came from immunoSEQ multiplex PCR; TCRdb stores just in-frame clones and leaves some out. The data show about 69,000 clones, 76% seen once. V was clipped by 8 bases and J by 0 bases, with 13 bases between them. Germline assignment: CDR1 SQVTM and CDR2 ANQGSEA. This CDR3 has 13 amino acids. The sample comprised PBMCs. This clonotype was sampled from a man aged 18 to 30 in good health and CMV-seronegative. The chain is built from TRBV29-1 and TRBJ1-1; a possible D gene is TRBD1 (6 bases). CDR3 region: CSSRTAMNTEAFF. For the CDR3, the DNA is TGCAGCTCGAGGACAGCCATGAACACTGAAGCTTTCTTT.